The following is a TCR beta chain sequence with its context. Its antigen is currently unknown. V was shortened by 5 bases and J by 6 bases, with 24 bases between the two germline ends. The CDR3 runs to 17 residues. Germline-derived CDR1 and CDR2 are SGHAT and FQNNGV. The record originates from a study of metastatic and nonmetastatic thyroid tumors. Study-level background: The authors compared repertoires across blood and tumor or nodule tissue from malignant and benign thyroid patients.

Original methodology: The study built a papillary thyroid cancer distant-metastasis classifier from CDR3 differences across clinicopathological groups. TCRdb re-clonotyped the PCR reads through MiXCR. The V and J calls here are based on TCRdb, not the publication. The data contain under 20,000 clones, about a quarter of them singletons. No treatment of any kind had been given to any patient before thyroid surgery. General study results and limits: Malignant thyroid tumors reportedly had TCR beta diversity that was significantly higher than in benign nodules, in blood and tumor.

The sequenced sample consisted of blood. This chain links TRBV11-2 with TRBJ2-3; D perhaps matches TRBD2 (6 bases). This TCR was recovered from a female donor with papillary thyroid cancer or a benign thyroid nodule (not recorded which). Some clones in this sample may be carry-over from other donors' samples. Here the CDR3 DNA reads TGTGCCAGCAGCCGCCACAGTGGGAGGCCCTTGGCGGATACGCAGTATTTT. It yields the protein CASSRHSGRPLADTQYF.